This T cell receptor beta chain was sequenced in a study of identical twins. As to this clonotype: Its cognate antigen is unknown.

A single record per CDR3 protein comes from TCRdb applying MiXCR to the 5' RACE reads. Of fewer than 650,000 distinct CDR3 sequences listed, more than 9% are singletons. The germline CDR1 and CDR2 sequences are DFQATT and SNEGSKA (reference sequence). The CDR3 contains 14 residues. V lost 3 bases to trimming and J lost 3 bases; unmatched junction nucleotides: 4. Study-wide results and limits: Modelling underestimated the level of out-of-frame TCR alpha sharing observed in monozygotic twins.

The same data also contributed to another study, on yellow fever vaccine responses in identical twins.

This receptor was identified in a woman under 30 in good health. The sample comprised PBMCs. The chain links TRBV20-1 to TRBJ2-3; 9 bases match TRBD2. Here the CDR3 DNA reads TGCAGTGCTAGTAGCGGGAGCAATACAGATACGCAGTATTTT. As protein: CSASSGSNTDTQYF.